The clone carrying this T cell receptor (beta chain) was counted between two and nine times. The antigen remains unidentified. Germline-derived CDR1 and CDR2 are LNHNV and YYDKDF (reference sequence). V was clipped by 1 base and J by 3 bases, with 18 bases between them. The CDR3 has 17 amino acids. The record originates from a study of T cell repertoires in cytomegalovirus infection. On the study more broadly: Public TCR beta signatures were indicative of both CMV infection and a matching HLA type. Findings of the study overall: Cumulative frequency (of public TCR beta family members) identified carriers of CMV plus the relevant HLA. The response measured ex vivo was dominated by TCR beta clonotypes (HLA-C-restricted and CMV-specific).

TCRdb itself ran the reads through MiXCR, one entry per CDR3 protein. Here the sample spans about 320,000 distinct CDR3 sequences, 9.5% being singletons. The sequencing input was PBMCs. The receptor comes from a human donor in good health (CMV status not recorded). Some clones in this sample may be carry-over from other donors' samples. The rearrangement uses TRBV15 and TRBJ1-1; weak D call: TRBD1 (5 bases). The DNA for the CDR3 is TGTGCCACCAGCAGAGGATCGATGTTGGGAGGGGACACTGAAGCTTTCTTT. As protein: CATSRGSMLGGDTEAFF.